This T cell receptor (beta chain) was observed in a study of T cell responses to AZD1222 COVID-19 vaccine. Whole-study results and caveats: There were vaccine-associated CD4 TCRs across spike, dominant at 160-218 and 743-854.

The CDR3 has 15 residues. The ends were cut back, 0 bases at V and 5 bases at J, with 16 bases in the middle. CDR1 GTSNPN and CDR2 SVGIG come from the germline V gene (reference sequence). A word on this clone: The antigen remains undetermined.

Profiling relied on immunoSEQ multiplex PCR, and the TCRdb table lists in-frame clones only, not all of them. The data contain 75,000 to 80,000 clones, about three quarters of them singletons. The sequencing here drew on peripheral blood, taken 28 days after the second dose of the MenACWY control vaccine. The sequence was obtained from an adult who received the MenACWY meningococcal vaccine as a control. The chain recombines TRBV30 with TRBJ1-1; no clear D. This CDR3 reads CAWSVKSGRSTEAFF. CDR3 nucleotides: TGTGCCTGGAGTGTCAAGTCAGGTAGGAGTACTGAAGCTTTCTTT.